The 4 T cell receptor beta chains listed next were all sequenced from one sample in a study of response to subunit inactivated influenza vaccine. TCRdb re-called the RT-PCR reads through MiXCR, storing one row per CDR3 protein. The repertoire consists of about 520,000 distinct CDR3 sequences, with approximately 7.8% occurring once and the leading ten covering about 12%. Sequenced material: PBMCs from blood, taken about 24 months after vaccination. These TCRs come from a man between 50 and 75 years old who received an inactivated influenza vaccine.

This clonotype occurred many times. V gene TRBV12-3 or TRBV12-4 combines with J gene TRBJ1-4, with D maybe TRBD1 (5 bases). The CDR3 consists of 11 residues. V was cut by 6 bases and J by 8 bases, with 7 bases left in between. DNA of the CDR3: TGTGCCAGCAGCCGACAGGAAAAACTGTTTTTT. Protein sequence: CASSRQEKLFF.

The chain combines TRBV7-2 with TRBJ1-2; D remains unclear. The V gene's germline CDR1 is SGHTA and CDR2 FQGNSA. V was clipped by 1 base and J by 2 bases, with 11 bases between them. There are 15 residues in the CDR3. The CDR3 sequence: CASSLVNGGNYGYTF. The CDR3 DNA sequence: TGTGCCAGCAGCTTAGTAAACGGCGGGAACTATGGCTACACCTTC.

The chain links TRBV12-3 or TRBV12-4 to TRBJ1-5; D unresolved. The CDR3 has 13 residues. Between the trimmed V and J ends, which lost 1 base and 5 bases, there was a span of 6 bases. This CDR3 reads CASSLGEYQPQHF. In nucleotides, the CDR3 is TGTGCCAGCAGTTTAGGAGAGTATCAGCCCCAGCATTTT.

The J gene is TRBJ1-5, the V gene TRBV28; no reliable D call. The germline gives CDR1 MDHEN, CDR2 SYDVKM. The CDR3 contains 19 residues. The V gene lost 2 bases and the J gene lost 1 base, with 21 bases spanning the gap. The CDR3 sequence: CASSLIALYGSDSNQPQHF. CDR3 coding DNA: TGTGCCAGCAGTTTAATTGCACTTTATGGCAGTGACAGCAATCAGCCCCAGCATTTT.